This TCR beta chain was identified during a study of blood T cell repertoires in COVID-19. In the study overall: The United States, Italy and Spain were the sources of the acute and convalescent COVID-19 samples. PBMCs, B-cell-depleted T cells, or T cells were the source of the cDNA or gDNA that made up the material.

Authors' data handling: Estimates of nucleated cell counts were drawn from the amplification of reference gene primers. Some clones are missing from TCRdb's copy, which holds only in-frame ones; the method was immunoSEQ multiplex PCR. D and trimming come from the DNA, and the V and J calls and clone size come from that table. The table has some 70,000 clones, about 88% seen once. The CDR3 loop spans 16 amino acids. Germline lookup yields CDR1 MNHEY and CDR2 SVGAGI. V lost 1 base to trimming and J lost 6 bases; unmatched junction nucleotides: 9. Sequenced: peripheral blood. This receptor was identified in a man between 65 and 85 years old with active or convalescent COVID-19. The chain combines TRBV6-5 with TRBJ1-5; TRBD1 agrees at 7 bases. The CDR3 spells CASSYFPRGAGQPQHF. The CDR3 DNA is TGTGCCAGCAGTTACTTTCCCAGGGGGGCAGGTCAGCCCCAGCATTTT.